Listed here are 10 T cell receptor beta chains from one sample, sequenced in a study of sequential checkpoint blockade in melanoma. Described treatment: randomized to nivolumab then ipilimumab (arm A) or the reverse (arm B). Data came from immunoSEQ multiplex PCR; TCRdb stores just in-frame clones and leaves some out. There are about 12,000 clones in the sample; roughly 24% occur only once, and roughly a fifth lies in the top ten. The sequences come from tumor tissue (inferred from file names), collected from a patient given nivolumab and ipilimumab in sequence. The receptors shown here come from a human donor with melanoma.

The chain couples TRBV15 to TRBJ1-5; possible D gene TRBD1, 6 bases. The V end lost 5 bases, the J end lost 7 bases, and 18 bases lay between the germline ends. Germline CDR1 reads LNHNV; CDR2 reads YYDKDF (reference sequence). CDR3 length equals 15 residues. In DNA, the CDR3 is TGTGCCACCAGCCCTGAGGGGGGCGGACGGCAGCCCCAGCATTTT. Translation gives CATSPEGGGRQPQHF.

CDR3: CASGLVRGGPMVGQYF. CDR3 DNA: TGTGCTAGTGGTTTGGTACGCGGGGGGCCGATGGTTGGGCAGTACTTC. The rearrangement uses TRBV12-5 and TRBJ2-7, with TRBD2 matching over 8 bases. The junction had 13 bases not matched to a gene; V was cut back by 0 bases and J by 9 bases. The V gene's germline CDR1 is LGHNT and CDR2 FRNRAP. CDR3 size: 16 residues.

The chain employs TRBV28 and TRBJ1-5, with 7 bases fitting TRBD1. The CDR3 sequence is 17 residues long. The germline V gene has CDR1 MDHEN and CDR2 SYDVKM. Unmatched junction bases numbered 18, after V lost 6 bases and J lost 7 bases. The CDR3 nucleotides read TGTGCCAGCAGGCCCCGACAGGGAAGGGTTATCGGGCAGCCCCAGCATTTT. Residues: CASRPRQGRVIGQPQHF. Complete variable domain (other parts from reference TRBV28 and TRBJ1-5): DVKVTQSSRYLVKRTGEKVFLECVQDMDHENMFWYRQDPGLGLRLIYFSYDVKMKEKGDIPEGYSVSREKKERFSLILESASTNQTSMYLCASRPRQGRVIGQPQHFGDGTRLSIL.

This chain links TRBV9 with TRBJ1-2, with D perhaps TRBD1 (6 bases). Trimming removed 7 bases at V and 3 bases at J, with 19 bases between. The CDR3 sequence is 15 residues long. Germline CDR1 is SGDLS and CDR2 is YYNGEE. Here the CDR3 reads CASPIPGTHYYGYTF. DNA of the CDR3: TGTGCCAGCCCAATCCCCGGGACACACTACTATGGCTACACCTTC.

This clone has at least ten counts. The chain joins TRBV6-1 to TRBJ2-7; D gene ambiguous. The CDR3 sequence is 15 residues long. Trimming left V 1 base short and J 1 base short, with 11 bases between. The V gene's germline CDR1 is MNHNS and CDR2 SASEGT. Written as DNA, the CDR3 is TGTGCCAGCAGTGAAGGACCGCTGGGGTCCTACGAGCAGTACGTC. Residues: CASSEGPLGSYEQYV.

V gene TRBV10-1 combines with J gene TRBJ2-3; TRBD2 aligns across 8 bases. After removal of 10 bases from V and 9 bases from J, the junction contained 6 bases not matched to a gene. CDR3 length equals 11 residues. The germline V gene has CDR1 WNHNN and CDR2 SYGVQD (reference sequence). The CDR3 coding sequence is TGCGCCACCGGGGGGGGTTGGACGCAGTATTTT. Protein product: CATGGGWTQYF.

This clone occurred a few times. Here the CDR3 DNA reads TGTGCCAGCAGTTACGTGGGAAGTGGGGGGTTAGACTATGGCTACACCTTC. It translates to CASSYVGSGGLDYGYTF. The chain links TRBV6-8 to TRBJ1-2, with a possible D match to TRBD1 (5 bases). V was pared by 2 bases and J by 3 bases, with 19 bases between. CDR1 is MNHGY and CDR2 is SAAAGT in the germline V gene. CDR3 length: 17 residues.

The rearrangement links TRBV5-1 to TRBJ2-2; either TRBD1 or TRBD2 may fit D (5 bases each). V gave up 3 bases and J gave up 7 bases, with 13 bases separating them. Germline CDR1 is SGHRS and CDR2 is YFSETQ. CDR3 length: 14 amino acids. CDR3 sequence: CASSSGPYGGELFF. CDR3 nucleotide sequence: TGCGCCAGCAGCTCGGGGCCCTATGGCGGGGAGCTGTTTTTT.

This clone was found many times. The chain joins TRBV11-3 to TRBJ1-1; no reliable D call. The germline CDR1 and CDR2 sequences are SGHNT and YENEEA. This CDR3 is 14 amino acids long. V was shortened by 3 bases and J by 5 bases, with 13 bases between the two germline ends. CDR3 in DNA: TGTGCCAGCAGCTTCCTCCCGCGTGCGACTGAAGCTTTCTTT. The encoded protein is CASSFLPRATEAFF.

The table lists this clone with a few counts. This chain links TRBV9 with TRBJ2-5; weak D call: TRBD1 (6 bases). Germline V lookup: CDR1 SGDLS, CDR2 YYNGEE. Trimming shortened V by 5 bases and J by 5 bases, and 13 bases separated the two germline ends. The CDR3 sequence is 13 residues long. As DNA, the CDR3 is TGTGCCAGCAGTGGGCAGGGGATGGAGACCCAGTACTTC. The encoded protein is CASSGQGMETQYF.